This TCR beta chain was sequenced during a study of blood T cell repertoires in COVID-19. At the level of the study: The United States, Italy and Spain supplied acute and convalescent COVID-19 samples. The cDNA or gDNA used as material had been derived from T cells, B-cell-depleted T cells, or PBMCs.

Only in-frame clones appear in the TCRdb table, and some are missing; sequencing was by immunoSEQ multiplex PCR. The table has 200,000 or so clones, about 82% seen once. Germline lookup yields CDR1 LNHDA and CDR2 SQIVND (reference sequence). V lost 7 bases and J lost 4; bases outside the gene matches: 12. CDR3 length equals 15 residues. V gene TRBV19 combines with J gene TRBJ2-5; 7 bases align to TRBD1. The clonotype originates from a woman in her 30s with acute or convalescent COVID-19. The sample was peripheral blood. The DNA for the CDR3 is TGTGCCAGTACCCTCCGGGACAGCACGGGAGAGACCCAGTACTTC. Amino acids: CASTLRDSTGETQYF.